The 27 T cell receptor beta chains listed next were all sequenced from one sample in a study of T cells in Graves' hyperthyroidism and ophthalmopathy. Researchers took RNA transcripts and amplified the TCR beta CDR3 regions from them. A set of HTBI primers served as the primers for a first-round RT-PCR of the TCR CDR3. A single record per CDR3 protein comes from TCRdb applying MiXCR to the multiplex PCR reads. The data show 450,000 to 700,000 distinct CDR3 sequences, roughly 46% seen once. The sample comprised peripheral blood or thyroid tissue (not recorded which). The receptors were sampled from a woman under 30 with Graves' hyperthyroidism.

This clonotype appeared many times. The chain uses TRBV6-5 and TRBJ2-5; possible D gene TRBD2, 6 bases. The V gene lost 1 base and the J gene lost 2 bases, with 11 bases spanning the gap. CDR1 is MNHEY and CDR2 is SVGAGI in the germline V gene. The CDR3 totals 15 residues. The CDR3 protein is CASSYYSGSQETQYF. The CDR3 coding sequence is TGTGCCAGCAGTTACTATAGCGGTTCGCAAGAGACCCAGTACTTC.

Of note for this clonotype: A read error may account for a junction end that differs from germline. This rearrangement joins TRBV10-3 to TRBJ2-7; D is undetermined. This CDR3 contains 13 residues. Germline V gene data show CDR1 as ENHRY and CDR2 as SYGVKD. CDR3 in DNA: TGTACCATCACCCGGGCCGTCCCCTACGAGCAGTACTTC. Its protein product is CTITRAVPYEQYF.

This clonotype was detected ten times or more. J is TRBJ2-2 and V is TRBV7-2; TRBD2 might be the D (5 bases). Trimming removed 5 bases from V and 7 bases from J, with 14 bases in between. The germline V gene has CDR1 SGHTA and CDR2 FQGNSA. The CDR3 consists of 14 residues. In nucleotides, the CDR3 is TGTGCCAGCAGCGCATCACTAGATATCGGGGAGCTGTTTTTT. This sequence encodes CASSASLDIGELFF.

Regarding this clonotype: This may come from a read error, since a much larger clone is one base off. The V and J genes are TRBV25-1 and TRBJ1-1; 7 bases line up with TRBD1. Germline V CDR1 and CDR2: MGHDK, SYGVNS. V trimming: 11 bases; J trimming: 0 bases; junction bases outside the gene matches: 3. This CDR3 is built from 12 residues. CDR3 DNA: TGTGCCCCGGGACAGTTGAACACTGAAGCTTTCTTT. This sequence encodes CAPGQLNTEAFF.

CDR3 in amino acids: CASSAIGAEPSYGYTF. The CDR3 DNA reads TGTGCCAGCAGCGCCATCGGGGCCGAGCCTTCTTATGGCTACACCTTC. The rearrangement uses TRBV9 and TRBJ1-2; D might be TRBD1 (5 bases). V gave up 3 bases and J gave up 5 bases, with 20 bases separating them. CDR3 size: 16 residues. Germline values: CDR1 SGDLS, CDR2 YYNGEE. The entire variable domain, with the rest obtained from reference TRBV9 and TRBJ1-2, is as follows: DSGVTQTPKHLITATGQRVTLRCSPRSGDLSVYWYQQSLDQGLQFLIQYYNGEERAKGNILERFSAQQFPDLHSELNLSSLELGDSALYFCASSAIGAEPSYGYTFGSGTRLTVV.

The rearrangement joins TRBV29-1 to TRBJ2-5, with D tentatively TRBD1 (6 bases). This CDR3 is 12 amino acids long. The V and J ends lost 8 bases and 0 bases respectively, with 10 bases between them. CDR1 is SQVTM and CDR2 is ANQGSEA in the germline V gene. CDR3 bases: TGCAGCTCCCAGGGGTACCAAGAGACCCAGTACTTC. Protein product: CSSQGYQETQYF.

There are many counts of this clonotype. The chain carries TRBV11-3 and TRBJ1-4; no firm D call. The V and J ends lost 5 bases and 10 bases respectively, with 17 bases between them. Germline values: CDR1 SGHNT, CDR2 YENEEA. The CDR3 sequence is 14 residues long. In nucleotides, the CDR3 is TGTGCCAGCAGCAGGCAGTCGGGCGCAGCAAAACTGTTTTTT. Amino acids: CASSRQSGAAKLFF.

The rearrangement links TRBV24-1 to TRBJ1-5, with 8 nucleotides matching TRBD1. The germline V gene has CDR1 KGHDR and CDR2 SFDVKD. The CDR3 totals 15 residues. The V and J ends lost 4 bases and 4 bases, in that order; junction bases with no gene match: 5. In nucleotides, the CDR3 is TGTGCCACCAGTGACAGGGGGCGGTTGAATCAGCCCCAGCATTTT. Translated, it gives CATSDRGRLNQPQHF.

Of note for this clonotype: This could be a read error, since a much larger clone is one nucleotide away. The J gene is TRBJ2-5, the V gene TRBV12-5; D may be TRBD1 (6 bases). Per germline, CDR1 LGHNT and CDR2 FRNRAP. This CDR3 comprises 16 residues. The V gene lost 3 bases and the J gene lost 2 bases, with 16 bases spanning the gap. CDR3 protein: CASGFVIGTPQETQYF. As DNA, the CDR3 is TGTGCTAGTGGTTTCGTAATCGGGACACCACAAGAGACCCAGTACTTC.

This chain connects TRBV29-1 to TRBJ2-7, with D uncertain. Trimming took 5 bases from V and 2 from J, leaving 10 bases between them. The CDR3 spans 12 residues. Germline lookup yields CDR1 SQVTM and CDR2 ANQGSEA. CDR3 in DNA: TGCAGCGTTTTCGATCAGACCTACGAGCAGTACTTC. Translating gives CSVFDQTYEQYF.

The gene calls are TRBV2 and TRBJ2-7; the D is unclear. The V end was cut by 6 bases, the J end by 7 bases, with 13 bases between. CDR1 is SNHLY and CDR2 is FYNNEI in the germline V gene. The CDR3 sequence is 12 residues long. The CDR3 sequence is CASRGFEDEQYF. The CDR3 nucleotides read TGTGCCAGCAGGGGTTTTGAGGATGAGCAGTACTTC.

This clonotype was found many times. This chain joins TRBV12-3 or TRBV12-4 and TRBJ1-1; no firm D call. V was cut by 6 bases and J by 7 bases, with 9 bases left in between. The CDR3 length is 11 residues. The CDR3 reads CASSSDGEAFF. The CDR3, as DNA: TGTGCCAGCAGCTCAGACGGTGAAGCTTTCTTT.

The chain recombines TRBV24-1 with TRBJ1-2; 8 bases are a match to TRBD1. The CDR3 is 12 residues long. CDR1 and CDR2 (germline): KGHDR, SFDVKD. V lost 2 bases, J lost 12 bases, and 4 bases stayed unmatched. In DNA form, the CDR3 reads TGTGCCACCAGTGATTCAAGACAGGGGAACACCTTC. Its translation: CATSDSRQGNTF.

The V call is TRBV18, the J call TRBJ1-1, with D possibly being TRBD1 (5 bases). Trimming pared 4 bases from V and 5 bases from J, leaving 14 bases between. Germline V gives CDR1 KGHSH, CDR2 LQKENI. The CDR3 totals 14 residues. The CDR3 sequence: CASSQARGVTEAFF. CDR3 DNA: TGTGCCAGCTCACAAGCGAGGGGAGTTACTGAAGCTTTCTTT.

A word on this clonotype: This may come from a read error, since a much larger clone is one base off. CDR3 protein: CAISEAGLKGAGTEAFF. CDR3 sequence (DNA): TGTGCCATCAGTGAAGCTGGGTTGAAGGGGGCTGGCACTGAAGCTTTCTTT. This sequence joins TRBV10-3 and TRBJ1-1, with 7 bases identical to TRBD1. Germline CDR1 is ENHRY and CDR2 is SYGVKD. The CDR3 extends over 17 amino acids. The V gene end was trimmed by 3 bases and the J gene end by 4 bases; junction bases not matched to a gene: 14.

At least ten counts were recorded for this clonotype. The V call is TRBV7-9, the J call TRBJ2-5; no firm D call. CDR1 is SEHNR, CDR2 FQNEAQ, per germline (reference sequence). The CDR3 runs to 13 residues. The V and J ends lost 5 bases and 2 bases respectively, with 9 bases between them. This CDR3 reads CASSIGRQETQYF. CDR3 in DNA: TGTGCCAGCAGCATCGGACGGCAAGAGACCCAGTACTTC.

Notes on this clonotype: One end of the junction is discordant with germline, which a read error may explain. CDR3 in amino acids: CASGLAGSNTGELFF. DNA of the CDR3: TGCGCCAGCGGCTTGGCTGGATCGAACACCGGGGAGCTGTTTTTT. The rearrangement joins TRBV5-1 to TRBJ2-2; D call uncertain. The CDR3 is made up of 15 amino acids. In germline, CDR1 is SGHRS, CDR2 YFSETQ.

In its sample, this clonotype was seen many times. The chain couples TRBV7-9 to TRBJ2-7, with D perhaps TRBD2 (7 bases). The length of the CDR3 is 16 residues. V dropped 7 bases and J dropped 5 bases, with 24 bases sitting between them. CDR1 is SEHNR, CDR2 FQNEAQ, per germline (reference sequence). For the CDR3, the DNA is TGTGCCAGCACCCTCTTAACAGGGAGGGGGAGGAACGAGCAGTACTTC. It encodes CASTLLTGRGRNEQYF.

This clonotype came up once. J is TRBJ1-6 and V is TRBV7-8; D is uncertain. This CDR3 has 15 amino acids. Germline V gene data show CDR1 as SGHVS and CDR2 as FQNEAQ. Trimming stripped 2 bases from V and 5 bases from J, with 10 bases between. CDR3 protein: CASSLYGVNNSPLHF. The CDR3 bases are TGTGCCAGCAGCTTATACGGGGTAAATAATTCACCCCTCCACTTT.

This clonotype was counted many times. DNA for the CDR3: TGTGCCAGTAGCGGATCGGGACAGCCCTACGAGCAGTACTTC. Residues: CASSGSGQPYEQYF. The chain recombines TRBV19 with TRBJ2-7, with 7 bases that match TRBD1. J lost 2 bases, V lost 6 bases, and 7 bases had no gene match. Per germline, CDR1 LNHDA and CDR2 SQIVND (reference sequence). There are 14 residues in the CDR3.

This chain uses TRBV7-6 with TRBJ2-3; TRBD1 might be the D (6 bases). Trimming removed 5 bases from V and 6 bases from J, with 9 bases in between. CDR1 is SGHVS, CDR2 FNYEAQ, per germline. The CDR3 contains 12 residues. CDR3 protein: CASSPGVDTQYF. The CDR3 DNA is TGTGCCAGCAGCCCAGGGGTGGATACGCAGTATTTT. Combining the CDR3 with reference TRBV7-6 and TRBJ2-3 gives the whole variable domain GAGVSQSPRYKVTKRGQDVALRCDPISGHVSLYWYRQALGQGPEFLTYFNYEAQQDKSGLPNDRFSAERPEGSISTLTIQRTEQRDSAMYRCASSPGVDTQYFGPGTRLTVL.

This clonotype was counted only a few times. J is TRBJ2-1 and V is TRBV2; the match to TRBD2 covers 9 bases. The CDR3 spans 15 residues. V was clipped by 8 bases and J by 0 bases; unmatched bases: 5. Germline loops: CDR1 SNHLY, CDR2 FYNNEI. CDR3 in DNA: TGTGCCAGCTCAATTAGCGGGAGCTCCTACAATGAGCAGTTCTTC. Encoded protein: CASSISGSSYNEQFF.

This clonotype came up many times. J is TRBJ2-5 and V is TRBV7-2; TRBD1 might be the D (5 bases). The V gene lost 3 bases and the J gene lost 3 bases, with 8 bases spanning the gap. The CDR3 spans 13 residues. Germline V CDR1 and CDR2: SGHTA, FQGNSA. The CDR3 DNA reads as TGTGCCAGCAGCTTTAGGGGAAAAGAGACCCAGTACTTC. Its translation is CASSFRGKETQYF.

The chain has TRBV29-1 and TRBJ1-4; D gene unclear. V was cut by 7 bases and J by 7 bases, with 13 bases left in between. There are 12 residues in the CDR3. The germline V gene encodes CDR1 SQVTM and CDR2 ANQGSEA. Here the CDR3 DNA reads TGCAGCGGAGCAGCGGGGAGTGAAAAACTGTTTTTT. Protein sequence: CSGAAGSEKLFF.

V gene TRBV12-3 or TRBV12-4 combines with J gene TRBJ2-5; TRBD1 agrees at 7 bases. This CDR3 is 13 amino acids long. V lost 3 bases and J lost 8; bases outside the gene matches: 6. CDR3 protein: CASSFGAGGTQYF. The CDR3 DNA reads TGTGCCAGCAGTTTCGGGGCAGGGGGAACCCAGTACTTC.

This clonotype was counted ten times or more. The V gene is TRBV27, the J gene TRBJ1-1, with D possibly matching TRBD1 (5 bases). The CDR3 consists of 13 residues. Germline V gives CDR1 MNHEY, CDR2 SMNVEV (reference sequence). Between the trimmed V and J ends, which lost 7 bases and 3 bases, there was a span of 12 bases. As DNA, the CDR3 is TGTGCCAGCACTCGCACGGGGGACACTGAAGCTTTCTTT. Translated, it gives CASTRTGDTEAFF.

V is TRBV29-1 and J is TRBJ1-2; possible D gene TRBD1, 6 bases. V was cut by 3 bases and J by 10 bases, with 18 bases left in between. CDR1 is SQVTM, CDR2 ANQGSEA, per germline. The CDR3 length is 13 residues. As DNA, the CDR3 is TGCAGCGTTGAGGGGGGCCCGGGCAAGACCTACACCTTC. As protein: CSVEGGPGKTYTF.